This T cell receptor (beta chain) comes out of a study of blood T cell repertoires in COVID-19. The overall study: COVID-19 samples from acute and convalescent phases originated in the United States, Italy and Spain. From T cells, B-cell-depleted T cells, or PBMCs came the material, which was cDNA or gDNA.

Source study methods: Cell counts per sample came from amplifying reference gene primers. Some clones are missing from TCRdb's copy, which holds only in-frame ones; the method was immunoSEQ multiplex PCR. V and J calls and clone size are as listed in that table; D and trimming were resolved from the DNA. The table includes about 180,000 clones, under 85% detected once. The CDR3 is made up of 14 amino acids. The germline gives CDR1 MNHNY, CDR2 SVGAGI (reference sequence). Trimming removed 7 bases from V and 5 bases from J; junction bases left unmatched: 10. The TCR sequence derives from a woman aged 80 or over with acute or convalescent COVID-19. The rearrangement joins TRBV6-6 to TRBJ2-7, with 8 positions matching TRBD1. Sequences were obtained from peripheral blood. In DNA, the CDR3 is TGTGCCAGCATTAAAACAGGGGGACCGAACGAGCAGTACTTC. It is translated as CASIKTGGPNEQYF.